These 20 T cell receptor beta chains came from one sample sequenced in a study of T cell repertoires in cytomegalovirus infection. TCRdb analysed the reads with MiXCR anew, one entry per CDR3 protein. There are around 450,000 distinct CDR3 sequences in the sample; roughly 12% occur only once, and 10% lies in the top ten. Sequences were obtained from PBMCs. Receptor source: a human donor in good health (CMV status not recorded). Some clones in this sample may be carry-over from other donors' samples.

This clonotype was detected a few times. The chain carries TRBV13 and TRBJ1-5; D is ambiguous. The CDR3 is 13 residues long. V lost 4 bases to trimming and J lost 3 bases, with 7 bases between them. Per the germline V gene, CDR1 is PRHDT and CDR2 is FYEKMQ (reference sequence). For the CDR3, the DNA is TGTGCCAGCAGCTCGGGTGACAATCAGCCCCAGCATTTT. Protein sequence: CASSSGDNQPQHF.

With respect to this clonotype: One base away lies a much larger clone, so this may be a sequencing read error. The chain joins TRBV11-3 to TRBJ2-2; 7 bases align to TRBD1. Trimming took 8 bases from V and 0 from J; bases not matched to a gene: 6. This CDR3 contains 15 residues. CDR1 SGHNT and CDR2 YENEEA come from the germline V gene. CDR3 DNA: TGTGCCAGCGGGGAAGGGGGCGCGAACACCGGGGAGCTGTTTTTT. The encoded protein is CASGEGGANTGELFF.

Regarding this clonotype: This may be a read error, as it is one base from a much larger clone. This sequence joins TRBV5-4 and TRBJ2-2; 9 bases match TRBD1. CDR1 and CDR2 from the germline V gene are SGHNT and YYREEE (reference sequence). Trimming at V came to 3 bases and at J to 4 bases, leaving 4 bases not matched to a gene. The CDR3 is 15 amino acids. The CDR3: CASSSGTGITGELFF. DNA for the CDR3: TGTGCCAGCAGCTCCGGGACAGGGATCACCGGGGAGCTGTTTTTT.

This clonotype was seen at least ten times. The gene calls are TRBV7-2 and TRBJ1-2; TRBD1 might be the D (6 bases). The CDR3 extends over 14 amino acids. CDR1 and CDR2 (germline): SGHTA, FQGNSA. V shed 1 base and J shed 4 bases, with 10 bases lying between them. Written as DNA, the CDR3 is TGTGCCAGCAGCTTAGAGACAGGACGCTATGGCTACACCTTC. This codes for CASSLETGRYGYTF.

The chain carries TRBV28 and TRBJ2-4; 8 bases map to TRBD2. CDR1 and CDR2 from the germline V gene are MDHEN and SYDVKM. V shed 3 bases and J 0 bases; nucleotides not matched to a gene: 4. This CDR3 spans 16 amino acids. CDR3 sequence (DNA): TGTGCCAGCAGTTTGGTGCTAGCGGGAGCCAAAAACATTCAGTACTTC. Translated: CASSLVLAGAKNIQYF.

This clonotype was counted ten times or more. The gene calls are TRBV7-2 and TRBJ2-1; D unresolved. The length of the CDR3 is 12 residues. The V and J ends lost 3 bases and 15 bases respectively, with 15 bases between them. Germline loops: CDR1 SGHTA, CDR2 FQGNSA. Here the CDR3 DNA reads TGTGCCAGCAGCTTGGCCAGGACGGATCGGTTCTTC. Translating it yields CASSLARTDRFF. Drawing the rest from reference TRBV7-2 and TRBJ2-1, the complete variable domain is GAGVSQSPSNKVTEKGKDVELRCDPISGHTALYWYRQSLGQGLEFLIYFQGNSAPDKSGLPSDRFSAERTGGSVSTLTIQRTQQEDSAVYLCASSLARTDRFFGPGTRLTVL.

This clonotype was observed a few times. V and J are TRBV5-4 and TRBJ1-1, with D hard to call. V lost 4 bases to trimming and J lost 0 bases, with 7 bases between them. Germline CDR1 is SGHNT and CDR2 is YYREEE (reference sequence). CDR3 size: 13 residues. Here the CDR3 DNA reads TGTGCCAGCAGCCAATACATGAACACTGAAGCTTTCTTT. This encodes CASSQYMNTEAFF.

This clonotype showed up many times. The chain joins TRBV5-5 to TRBJ1-2, with 10 bases fitting TRBD1. The germline V gene encodes CDR1 SGHKS and CDR2 YYEKEE (reference sequence). The CDR3 spans 15 residues. With 4 bases clipped from V and 5 bases from J, the junction kept 8 bases outside the gene matches. The CDR3 DNA reads TGTGCCAGCAGCACCGACAGGGGGCCGGGGTATGGCTACACCTTC. It specifies CASSTDRGPGYGYTF. Complete variable domain (other parts from reference TRBV5-5 and TRBJ1-2): DAGVTQSPTHLIKTRGQQVTLRCSPISGHKSVSWYQQVLGQGPQFIFQYYEKEERGRGNFPDRFSARQFPNYSSELNVNALLLGDSALYLCASSTDRGPGYGYTFGSGTRLTVV.

This clonotype appeared many times. The chain couples TRBV28 to TRBJ1-5; a possible D gene is TRBD1 (5 bases). This CDR3 has 15 residues. V lost 7 bases, J lost 0 bases, and 13 bases lay in between. The germline V gene has CDR1 MDHEN and CDR2 SYDVKM. DNA for the CDR3: TGTGCCAGCATTACTGGGGGGTATAGCAATCAGCCCCAGCATTTT. It translates to CASITGGYSNQPQHF.

This clonotype was counted at least ten times. The V and J genes are TRBV28 and TRBJ1-5; D gene uncertain. The CDR3 spans 12 residues. Germline CDR1 reads MDHEN; CDR2 reads SYDVKM. V dropped 10 bases and J dropped 6 bases, with 13 bases sitting between them. CDR3 DNA: TGTGCCACCGACCGGCAGGCTCAGCCCCAGCATTTT. Translation gives CATDRQAQPQHF.

This clonotype showed up many times. V is TRBV5-1 and J is TRBJ1-2; D remains ambiguous. The CDR3 has 13 residues. V gave up 4 bases and J gave up 2 bases, with 9 bases separating them. In germline, CDR1 is SGHRS, CDR2 YFSETQ. Here the CDR3 DNA reads TGCGCCAGCAGCGACGACGGAAACTATGGCTACACCTTC. It translates to CASSDDGNYGYTF.

This clonotype was observed many times. The CDR3 bases are TGTGCCAGCAGTCAGGGACAGATGAACACTGAAGCTTTCTTT. Its translation: CASSQGQMNTEAFF. The rearrangement links TRBV12-3 or TRBV12-4 to TRBJ1-1; TRBD1 aligns across 7 bases. The CDR3 is 14 amino acids. Trimming cost V 5 bases and J 0 bases; bases outside gene matches: 3.

This clonotype was seen at least ten times. This chain uses TRBV5-1 with TRBJ2-2; 8 bases line up with TRBD1. The ends lost 7 bases at V and 5 bases at J; junction bases unmatched: 13. Germline V gives CDR1 SGHRS, CDR2 YFSETQ. The CDR3 loop spans 16 amino acids. The CDR3 region is CASSPGGAGRTGELFF. CDR3 in DNA: TGCGCCAGCTCCCCAGGGGGCGCGGGAAGGACCGGGGAGCTGTTTTTT. The whole variable domain, remainder taken from reference TRBV5-1 and TRBJ2-2, is KAGVTQTPRYLIKTRGQQVTLSCSPISGHRSVSWYQQTPGQGLQFLFEYFSETQRNKGNFPGRFSGRQFSNSRSEMNVSTLELGDSALYLCASSPGGAGRTGELFFGEGSRLTVL.

This clonotype appeared a few times. The V and J genes are TRBV5-4 and TRBJ1-2; possibly TRBD1 for D (6 bases). V gave up 4 bases and J gave up 5 bases, with 15 bases separating them. This CDR3 has 14 residues. Germline assignment: CDR1 SGHNT and CDR2 YYREEE (reference sequence). CDR3 sequence reads: CASSPPGQLYGYTF. CDR3 nucleotides: TGTGCCAGCAGCCCCCCGGGACAACTTTATGGCTACACCTTC.

In this sample, this clonotype turned up many times. The gene calls are TRBV28 and TRBJ2-3; 13 positions agree with TRBD2. The CDR3 extends over 17 amino acids. Germline loops: CDR1 MDHEN, CDR2 SYDVKM. The J segment lost 6 bases and the V segment lost 3 bases, leaving 9 bases of the junction unmatched. CDR3 sequence reads: CASSFTSGRADGDTQYF. The CDR3 DNA reads TGTGCCAGCAGTTTTACTAGCGGGAGGGCCGATGGCGATACGCAGTATTTT.

As regards this clonotype: This may stem from a read error, because a much larger clone lies one nucleotide away. The chain recombines TRBV20-1 with TRBJ1-6, with D possibly TRBD1 on 6 matching bases. The CDR3 is made up of 13 amino acids. Germline V gene sequence: CDR1 DFQATT, CDR2 SNEGSKA (reference sequence). The CDR3 is CSARDIGGSSLLF. CDR3 coding DNA: TGCAGTGCTAGAGATATAGGGGGATCGTCCCTCCTCTTT.

This clonotype was picked up a small number of times. The rearrangement joins TRBV6-1 to TRBJ1-2; D remains ambiguous. The CDR3 contains 11 residues. The germline V gene encodes CDR1 MNHNS and CDR2 SASEGT. Trimming removed 6 bases at V and 5 bases at J, with 7 bases between. The CDR3: CASSTFYGYTF. CDR3 in DNA: TGTGCCAGCAGCACATTTTATGGCTACACCTTC.

This clonotype was counted at least ten times. This chain uses TRBV12-3 or TRBV12-4 with TRBJ2-7; maybe TRBD2 (6 bases). Trimming took off 6 bases at V and 1 base at J, with 10 bases between the two ends. There are 13 residues in the CDR3. The CDR3 bases are TGTGCCAGCAGGATGGGGGGATCCTACGAGCAGTACTTC. This translates into CASRMGGSYEQYF.

Ten or more counts support this clonotype. J is TRBJ2-3 and V is TRBV7-2; the match to TRBD2 covers 9 bases. Unmatched junction bases numbered 6, after V lost 5 bases and J lost 6 bases. Germline values: CDR1 SGHTA, CDR2 FQGNSA. The CDR3 sequence is 14 residues long. The CDR3 DNA is TGTGCCAGCAGCGCGGGACTAGCTGGTGATACGCAGTATTTT. The encoded protein is CASSAGLAGDTQYF.

This clonotype came up a few times. The gene calls are TRBV24-1 and TRBJ2-3; D remains unclear. Germline CDR1 reads KGHDR; CDR2 reads SFDVKD. The CDR3 has 13 amino acids. The V gene lost 0 bases and the J gene lost 9 bases, with 9 bases spanning the gap. The CDR3 DNA follows: TGTGCCACCAGTGATTTGCCGCTCGGCACGCAGTATTTT. Amino acid sequence: CATSDLPLGTQYF.